Listed here are 18 T cell receptor beta chains from one sample, sequenced in a study of blood T cell repertoires in COVID-19. Clones were sequenced by immunoSEQ multiplex PCR, and TCRdb holds only the in-frame ones, with some missing. The sample consists of more than 250,000 clones, 70% to 90% of them appearing once. Material: PBMCs or T cells enriched from blood (not recorded which). The receptors here all came from a woman aged 25-40 years who had recovered from COVID-19.

V gene TRBV7-9 combines with J gene TRBJ1-2; possible D gene TRBD1, 6 bases. The CDR3 spans 17 residues. Trimming removed 8 bases at V and 5 bases at J, with 27 bases between. From germline, CDR1 is SEHNR and CDR2 FQNEAQ (reference sequence). The CDR3 region is CASPGALTGLLSYGYTF. In DNA, the CDR3 is TGTGCCAGCCCCGGGGCCTTAACAGGGCTTTTGTCTTATGGCTACACCTTC.

The V gene is TRBV6-2 or TRBV6-3, the J gene TRBJ1-2; D is unclear. V was pared by 4 bases and J by 5 bases, with 11 bases between. CDR1 and CDR2 from the germline V gene are MNHEY and SVGEGT. This CDR3 spans 13 amino acids. CDR3 nucleotides: TGTGCCAGCAGTTCGGGTCGAGGGTATGGCTACACCTTC. It encodes CASSSGRGYGYTF.

The rearrangement joins TRBV9 to TRBJ1-6; no reliable D call. Germline-derived CDR1 and CDR2 are SGDLS and YYNGEE. The CDR3 runs 12 residues. V lost 3 bases and J lost 10, with 8 bases in between. In nucleotides, the CDR3 is TGTGCCAGCAGCGCTTCGGGGTCACCCCTCCACTTT. Encoded protein: CASSASGSPLHF.

The gene calls are TRBV25-1 and TRBJ2-7; 10 bases align to TRBD1. V trimming: 3 bases; J trimming: 5 bases; junction bases outside the gene matches: 16. CDR1 is MGHDK and CDR2 is SYGVNS in the germline V gene. The CDR3 length is 18 residues. The CDR3 loop reads CASSDPSGRDRGPDEQYF. The CDR3 bases are TGTGCCAGCAGTGACCCCTCGGGGAGGGACAGGGGTCCCGACGAGCAGTACTTC.

This chain links TRBV5-8 with TRBJ1-5, with D uncertain. From germline, CDR1 is SGHTS and CDR2 YDEGEE. CDR3 length: 15 amino acids. V shed 3 bases and J shed 1 base, with 11 bases lying between them. CDR3 bases: TGTGCCAGCAGCTACGGGGTTTTGAGCAATCAGCCCCAGCATTTT. Its translation: CASSYGVLSNQPQHF.

The rearrangement joins TRBV14 to TRBJ1-1; D remains ambiguous. Germline loops: CDR1 SGHDN, CDR2 FVKESK. Trimming removed 1 base from V and 1 base from J, with 10 bases in between. The CDR3 runs to 15 residues. The CDR3 spells CASSQGGRANTEAFF. The CDR3 region has the DNA TGTGCCAGCAGCCAAGGAGGGAGGGCGAACACTGAAGCTTTCTTT.

This chain joins TRBV11-2 and TRBJ1-2, with 11 bases that match TRBD1. The CDR3 extends over 15 amino acids. The V segment lost 2 bases and the J segment 7 bases; nucleotides outside the gene matches: 6. Germline loops: CDR1 SGHAT, CDR2 FQNNGV. CDR3 sequence: CASSLSGQGAFGYTF. The CDR3 nucleotides are TGTGCCAGCAGCTTATCCGGACAGGGGGCTTTTGGCTACACCTTC.

The CDR3 nucleotides read TGTGCCAGCAGAGACAATAGCAATCAGCCCCAGCATTTT. Translated, it gives CASRDNSNQPQHF. The chain employs TRBV28 and TRBJ1-5, with unresolved D. Germline V lookup: CDR1 MDHEN, CDR2 SYDVKM. V was shortened by 6 bases and J by 0 bases, with 6 bases between the two germline ends. This CDR3 spans 13 amino acids. Full variable domain (remainder filled in from reference TRBV28 and TRBJ1-5): DVKVTQSSRYLVKRTGEKVFLECVQDMDHENMFWYRQDPGLGLRLIYFSYDVKMKEKGDIPEGYSVSREKKERFSLILESASTNQTSMYLCASRDNSNQPQHFGDGTRLSIL.

CDR3 in DNA: TGTGCAAGTCGCTTACACGGGGTGGTACATAGCAATCAGCCCCAGCATTTT. Amino acids: CASRLHGVVHSNQPQHF. This chain connects TRBV12-2 to TRBJ1-5. TRBV12-2 is termed a pseudogene. The CDR3 sequence is 17 residues long.

The chain combines TRBV12-3 or TRBV12-4 with TRBJ2-5; D uncertain. The CDR3 totals 13 residues. Trimming removed 3 bases at V and 5 bases at J, with 10 bases between. The DNA for the CDR3 is TGTGCCAGCAGTTTGCGGCTAGTGGAGACCCAGTACTTC. Its protein product is CASSLRLVETQYF.

The chain combines TRBV7-3 with TRBJ2-3, with TRBD1 matching 12 bases. Losses at the gene ends were 1 base for V and 7 bases for J; bases not matched to a gene: 9. This CDR3 region has 17 residues. Germline V gene data show CDR1 as SGHTA and CDR2 as FQGTGA. In DNA form, the CDR3 reads TGTGCCAGCAGCTTAAGGGGCGGGACAGGGGGCCTATATACGCAGTATTTT. Protein sequence: CASSLRGGTGGLYTQYF.

The V call is TRBV27, the J call TRBJ1-1; unclear D gene. This CDR3 is 13 amino acids long. The germline gives CDR1 MNHEY, CDR2 SMNVEV (reference sequence). Trimming removed 6 bases at V and 11 bases at J, with 19 bases between. CDR3 sequence: CASSPHGRTEAFF. The CDR3 nucleotides read TGTGCCAGCAGCCCCCACGGCAGAACGGAGGCTTTCTTT.

The chain links TRBV10-1 to TRBJ1-1; 8 bases line up with TRBD1. The CDR3 consists of 15 residues. The V gene end was trimmed by 7 bases and the J gene end by 4 bases; junction bases not matched to a gene: 11. Per germline, CDR1 WNHNN and CDR2 SYGVQD (reference sequence). The CDR3 sequence: CASIDRGRRGTEAFF. As DNA, the CDR3 is TGCGCCAGCATCGACAGGGGACGTCGGGGCACTGAAGCTTTCTTT.

This chain connects TRBV27 to TRBJ2-1; TRBD2 matches at 8 bases. CDR1 and CDR2 from the germline V gene are MNHEY and SMNVEV (reference sequence). V dropped 0 bases and J dropped 9; count of bases not matched to a gene: 4. This CDR3 is built from 14 residues. The CDR3 spells CASSLSRGAAEQFF. The CDR3 region has the DNA TGTGCCAGCAGTTTATCGCGGGGGGCCGCTGAGCAGTTCTTC.

CDR3: CASSIMDRGDYGYTF. The DNA for the CDR3 is TGTGCCAGCAGCATCATGGACAGGGGCGACTATGGCTACACCTTC. This chain uses TRBV9 with TRBJ1-2; 9 positions match TRBD1. This CDR3 comprises 15 residues. Germline CDR1 SGDLS, CDR2 YYNGEE. V lost 4 bases and J lost 3; bases outside the gene matches: 7.

The CDR3 bases are TGCGCCAGCAGCCAGGGCACGCGGGGGGGCTACACCTTC. Protein: CASSQGTRGGYTF. The V call is TRBV4-1, the J call TRBJ1-2, with D perhaps matching TRBD1 (5 bases). The V gene lost 3 bases and the J gene lost 8 bases, with 13 bases spanning the gap. This CDR3 is built from 13 residues. Germline CDR1 and CDR2: MGHRA and YSYEKL.

The chain employs TRBV7-3 and TRBJ1-2; D perhaps matches TRBD1 (6 bases). This CDR3 comprises 15 residues. CDR1 SGHTA and CDR2 FQGTGA come from the germline V gene. The germline V and J ends were trimmed by 5 bases and 3 bases, with 16 bases remaining between them. The CDR3 nucleotides are TGTGCCAGCAGCCCTAGAGGGACACCTGACTATGGCTACACCTTC. Amino acids: CASSPRGTPDYGYTF.

The sample holds one count of this clone. The rearrangement links TRBV5-1 to TRBJ1-2; 10 nucleotides line up with TRBD1. Germline V gene lookup returns CDR1 SGHRS and CDR2 YFSETQ. V was pared by 3 bases and J by 4 bases, with 6 bases of the junction left unmatched. This CDR3 contains 15 residues. CDR3 sequence: CASSSTGDRGYGYTF. In DNA form, the CDR3 reads TGCGCCAGCAGCTCTACAGGGGACAGGGGCTATGGCTACACCTTC. The variable domain in full, completed from reference TRBV5-1 and TRBJ1-2, reads KAGVTQTPRYLIKTRGQQVTLSCSPISGHRSVSWYQQTPGQGLQFLFEYFSETQRNKGNFPGRFSGRQFSNSRSEMNVSTLELGDSALYLCASSSTGDRGYGYTFGSGTRLTVV.